Presented here are 21 T cell receptor beta chains from one specimen sequenced in a study of T-cell reconstitution after alpha-beta-depleted transplantation in children. Library preparation (for TCRbeta) was performed with unique molecular identifiers. TCRdb re-analysed the PCR reads in MiXCR, keeping a single row per CDR3 protein. Of approximately 240,000 distinct CDR3 sequences listed, approximately 9.9% were seen once; the top ten hold about 5.4%. The specimen comprised PBMCs from the stem cell graft donor, sampled from the stem cell graft. Receptors originate from a human donor who donated a stem cell graft to a child with SCID.

This clonotype was recorded at least ten times. The rearrangement links TRBV3-1 to TRBJ1-5, with TRBD1 as a possible D gene (6 bases). Germline CDR1 reads LGHDT; CDR2 reads YNNKEL (reference sequence). CDR3 size: 18 residues. The V gene lost 0 bases and the J gene lost 2 bases, with 17 bases spanning the gap. CDR3 nucleotides: TGTGCCAGCAGCCAAGATACCGGGGGGCTGAGGGGCAATCAGCCCCAGCATTTT. It is translated as CASSQDTGGLRGNQPQHF. The whole variable domain, remainder taken from reference TRBV3-1 and TRBJ1-5, is DTAVSQTPKYLVTQMGNDKSIKCEQNLGHDTMYWYKQDSKKFLKIMFSYNNKELIINETVPNRFSPKSPDKAHLNLHINSLELGDSAVYFCASSQDTGGLRGNQPQHFGDGTRLSIL.

The rearrangement joins TRBV1 to TRBJ2-2; the table's D call, TRBD2, was not checked against the DNA. TRBV1 is given as a pseudogene. The CDR3 totals 19 residues. The CDR3: CTSRRNAATVFANTGELFF. CDR3 nucleotides: TGCACCAGCAGGCGGAATGCCGCTACTGTGTTCGCGAACACCGGGGAGCTGTTTTTT.

This clonotype was seen many times. This chain's CDR3 is CASSPGGGVGYTF. DNA for the CDR3: TGTGCCAGCAGCCCTGGGGGAGGTGTTGGCTACACCTTC. The chain has TRBV7-2 and TRBJ1-2; maybe TRBD1 (5 bases). The CDR3 is made up of 13 amino acids. V was trimmed by 5 bases and J by 7 bases, leaving 14 bases between them. Per germline, CDR1 SGHTA and CDR2 FQGNSA.

This clonotype came up many times. In DNA, the CDR3 is TGTGCCAGCAGTACACCCTCCGGGACAGGGGCCACCGGGGAGCTGTTTTTT. This sequence encodes CASSTPSGTGATGELFF. The chain combines TRBV12-3 or TRBV12-4 with TRBJ2-2; TRBD1 aligns across 10 bases. V gave up 5 bases and J gave up 4 bases; unmatched junction bases: 10. The CDR3 length is 17 residues.

This clonotype was detected many times. The chain combines TRBV12-3 or TRBV12-4 with TRBJ2-7; 7 bases fit TRBD1. CDR3 length: 14 residues. V dropped 4 bases and J dropped 6; count of bases not matched to a gene: 9. The CDR3 is CASSSRQGLREQYF. The CDR3 DNA follows: TGTGCCAGCAGTTCGCGACAGGGTCTTCGCGAGCAGTACTTC.

The chain uses TRBV7-9 and TRBJ2-3, with no clear D. Germline V gene sequence: CDR1 SEHNR, CDR2 FQNEAQ (reference sequence). Trimming took 4 bases from V and 2 from J, leaving 16 bases between them. The CDR3 loop spans 16 amino acids. The CDR3 nucleotides read TGTGCCAGCAGCTCCGGTGATCTGACCTTCACAGATACGCAGTATTTT. Protein product: CASSSGDLTFTDTQYF.

About this clonotype: A read error is possible here, since a much larger clone lies one base away. The chain is built from TRBV20-1 and TRBJ1-1; the D gene is possibly TRBD1 (5 bases). Germline values: CDR1 DFQATT, CDR2 SNEGSKA (reference sequence). The CDR3 runs 13 residues. V gave up 6 bases and J gave up 3 bases, with 14 bases separating them. The DNA of the CDR3 is TGCAGTGCGGGCGGCAGGGCTTACACTGAAGCTTTCTTT. Amino acid sequence: CSAGGRAYTEAFF.

This clonotype appeared many times. This rearrangement joins TRBV7-2 to TRBJ2-7; TRBD2 aligns across 9 bases. Germline CDR1 SGHTA, CDR2 FQGNSA. The CDR3 has 16 residues. V was pared by 5 bases and J by 5 bases, with 13 bases of the junction left unmatched. In nucleotides, the CDR3 is TGTGCCAGCAGCACCGGGACTTTTGGCGGGGGGGACGAGCAGTACTTC. Translated: CASSTGTFGGGDEQYF.

V is TRBV18 and J is TRBJ2-7; TRBD1 is a possible D gene (5 bases). Trimming cost V 2 bases and J 7 bases, with 15 bases left between them. Germline V lookup: CDR1 KGHSH, CDR2 LQKENI. The CDR3 extends over 14 amino acids. Here the CDR3 DNA reads TGTGCCAGCTCACCATCGGCGTTTTCAGGGGAGCAGTACTTC. This sequence encodes CASSPSAFSGEQYF.

This clonotype was seen at least ten times. The V gene is TRBV7-2, the J gene TRBJ2-3; no definite D call. The CDR3 runs 14 residues. Germline V CDR1 and CDR2: SGHTA, FQGNSA. V gave up 0 bases and J gave up 2 bases, with 6 bases separating them. The CDR3, as DNA: TGTGCCAGCAGCTTAGCTATCGCCACAGATACGCAGTATTTT. Amino acids: CASSLAIATDTQYF.

This clonotype was found many times. The chain recombines TRBV3-1 with TRBJ1-1; perhaps TRBD1 as D (5 bases). V gave up 4 bases and J gave up 2 bases, with 11 bases separating them. The length of the CDR3 is 14 residues. Per the germline V gene, CDR1 is LGHDT and CDR2 is YNNKEL (reference sequence). The CDR3 loop reads CASSPTGDNTEAFF. CDR3 nucleotide sequence: TGTGCCAGCAGCCCAACGGGGGATAACACTGAAGCTTTCTTT.

With respect to this clonotype: A much more abundant neighbour one base away suggests this may be a read error. This chain connects TRBV12-3 or TRBV12-4 to TRBJ2-7; unclear D gene. This CDR3 is 13 amino acids long. V was shortened by 7 bases and J by 5 bases, with 15 bases between the two germline ends. DNA for the CDR3: TGTGCCAGCAACCAGAAGACCACGCACGAGCAGTACTTC. It specifies CASNQKTTHEQYF.

The table lists this clonotype with many counts. The chain combines TRBV7-9 with TRBJ2-2; a weak D match, TRBD2 (6 bases). Trimming took 2 bases from V and 4 from J, leaving 11 bases between them. The CDR3 is 15 amino acids. The germline gives CDR1 SEHNR, CDR2 FQNEAQ (reference sequence). CDR3 in DNA: TGTGCCAGCAGCTTATCTCTGACTAGCACCGGGGAGCTGTTTTTT. This gives the protein CASSLSLTSTGELFF. Looking up the rest from reference TRBV7-9 and TRBJ2-2 gives the full variable domain: DTGVSQNPRHKITKRGQNVTFRCDPISEHNRLYWYRQTLGQGPEFLTYFQNEAQLEKSRLLSDRFSAERPKGSFSTLEIQRTEQGDSAMYLCASSLSLTSTGELFFGEGSRLTVL.

This clonotype showed up many times. The CDR3 sequence: CASSRGTQNEQFF. As DNA, the CDR3 is TGTGCCAGCAGCCGCGGGACGCAGAATGAGCAGTTCTTC. V usage is TRBV6-1 and J usage is TRBJ2-1; TRBD2 is a possible D gene (6 bases). V gave up 6 bases and J gave up 7 bases, with 13 bases separating them. This CDR3 is built from 13 residues. Germline-derived CDR1 and CDR2 are MNHNS and SASEGT.

In its sample, this clonotype was seen many times. This chain links TRBV7-9 with TRBJ2-5; possibly TRBD2 for D (6 bases). The germline gives CDR1 SEHNR, CDR2 FQNEAQ (reference sequence). The germline V and J ends were trimmed by 1 base and 1 base, with 10 bases remaining between them. CDR3 length: 15 amino acids. The CDR3 nucleotides read TGTGCCAGCAGCTTAGTATGGCGGGGCCAAGAGACCCAGTACTTC. Its protein is CASSLVWRGQETQYF.

This clonotype has more than one count but fewer than ten. The chain joins TRBV2 to TRBJ2-7; the match to TRBD1 covers 7 bases. This CDR3 region has 13 residues. CDR1 and CDR2 (germline): SNHLY, FYNNEI. After removal of 11 bases from V and 0 bases from J, the junction contained 7 bases not matched to a gene. The CDR3 DNA sequence: TGTGCCGGATACAGGGACAGCTCCTACGAGCAGTACTTC. This translates into CAGYRDSSYEQYF.

This clonotype appeared many times. The V gene is TRBV20-1, the J gene TRBJ1-1, with D unclear. This CDR3 comprises 11 residues. V lost 3 bases to trimming and J lost 1 base, with 3 bases between them. CDR1 and CDR2 (germline): DFQATT, SNEGSKA (reference sequence). DNA for the CDR3: TGCAGTGCTAGCGGGAACACTGAAGCTTTCTTT. Translated: CSASGNTEAFF.

This clonotype was counted at least ten times. Here the CDR3 reads CASSFGDWGPTQYF. In DNA, the CDR3 is TGTGCCAGCAGTTTTGGGGACTGGGGCCCGACCCAGTACTTC. This chain connects TRBV12-3 or TRBV12-4 to TRBJ2-5; maybe TRBD2 (6 bases). The V end was cut by 3 bases, the J end by 7 bases, with 15 bases between. The CDR3 has 14 residues.

This clonotype came up many times. The rearrangement links TRBV20-1 to TRBJ2-5; no clear D gene. Germline assignment: CDR1 DFQATT and CDR2 SNEGSKA (reference sequence). The V and J ends lost 6 bases and 1 base respectively, with 15 bases between them. The CDR3 is 14 residues long. The CDR3 region is CSAAGTTFQETQYF. The CDR3 region has the DNA TGCAGTGCCGCCGGAACTACGTTCCAAGAGACCCAGTACTTC.

For this clonotype: The conserved phenylalanine or tryptophan normally closing the CDR3 is absent here, so this likely arose from a read error. The chain joins TRBV5-1 to TRBJ1-1; D not resolved. V was clipped by 2 bases and J by 5 bases, with 4 bases between them. Germline CDR1 SGHRS, CDR2 YFSETQ. The length of the CDR3 is 11 residues. CDR3: CASSFGTEAFS. CDR3 DNA: TGCGCCAGCAGCTTCGGGACTGAAGCTTTCTCT.

This clonotype showed up many times. This chain connects TRBV29-1 to TRBJ2-5; 10 bases are shared with TRBD2. There are 15 residues in the CDR3. CDR1 and CDR2 from the germline V gene are SQVTM and ANQGSEA. J was trimmed by 3 bases and V by 7 bases; bases with no gene match: 11. CDR3 DNA sequence: TGCAGCGCTCGAAGGTTAGGGACTAGCGAAGAGACCCAGTACTTC. Translating gives CSARRLGTSEETQYF. Full variable domain (rest looked up from reference TRBV29-1 and TRBJ2-5): SAVISQKPSRDICQRGTSLTIQCQVDSQVTMMFWYRQQPGQSLTLIATANQGSEATYESGFVIDKFPISRPNLTFSTLTVSNMSPEDSSIYLCSARRLGTSEETQYFGPGTRLLVL.